The entry below gives a single TCR beta chain sequence along with its context. This record belongs to a study of technical replicates of blood from a handful of donors. Here immunoSEQ multiplex PCR was the method, and the copy in TCRdb shows in-frame clones only, minus some. The sample holds tens of thousands of clones; just over 90% are singletons and the top ten take about 0.23%. This CDR3 is built from 14 residues. V lost 4 bases and J 4 bases, leaving 14 bases between the germline ends. From germline, CDR1 is SGHNT and CDR2 YYREEE (reference sequence). The material sequenced was T cells isolated from PBMCs. This chain uses TRBV5-4 with TRBJ1-1, with D perhaps TRBD1 (6 bases). The TCR originated in a human donor in good health. The CDR3 reads CASSGQTRGTEAFF. The CDR3 bases are TGTGCCAGCAGCGGACAGACAAGGGGCACTGAAGCTTTCTTT.